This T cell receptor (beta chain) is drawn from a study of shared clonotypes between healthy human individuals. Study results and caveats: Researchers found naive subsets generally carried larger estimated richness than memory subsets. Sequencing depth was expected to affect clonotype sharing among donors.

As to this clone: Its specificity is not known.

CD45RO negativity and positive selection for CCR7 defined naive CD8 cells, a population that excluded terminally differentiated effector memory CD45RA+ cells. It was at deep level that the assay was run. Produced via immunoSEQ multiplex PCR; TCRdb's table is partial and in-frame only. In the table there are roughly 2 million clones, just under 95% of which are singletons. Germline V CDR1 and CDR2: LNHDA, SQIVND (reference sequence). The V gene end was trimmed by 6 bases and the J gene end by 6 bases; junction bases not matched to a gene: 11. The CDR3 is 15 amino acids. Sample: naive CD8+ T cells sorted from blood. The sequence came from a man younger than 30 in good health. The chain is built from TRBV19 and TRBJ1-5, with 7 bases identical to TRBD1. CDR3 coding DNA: TGTGCCAGTAGCCCCGGAGAGGGGGCCGGTCAGCCCCAGCATTTT. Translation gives CASSPGEGAGQPQHF.